The rows below give T cell receptor beta chains drawn from one sample of a study of control samples from healthy donors and cancer patients. This table comes from immunoSEQ multiplex PCR, and its TCRdb copy is limited to in-frame clones, with some not included. The repertoire holds some 94,000 clones, with approximately 90% as singletons. Specimen: blood. Receptor source: a woman aged 50 to 65 in good health. The CDR3 runs from the conserved cysteine through the conserved F or W. The D gene is left open where the match is weak. Clone size appears in some rows only: once, few, many, or a class for an expanded clone.

v_gene,abundance,j_gene,d_gene,len,CDR3aa,CDR3nt
TRBV27,.,TRBJ1-5,.,15,CASSHGTLSNQPQHF,TGTGCCAGCAGCCACGGGACACTTAGCAATCAGCCCCAGCATTTT
TRBV29-1,.,TRBJ2-2,.,11,CSAHQGGELFF,TGCAGCGCCCACCAGGGCGGGGAGCTGTTTTTT
TRBV7-2,.,TRBJ1-5,.,14,CASSLGSRGQPQHF,TGTGCCAGCAGCTTAGGGAGCAGGGGTCAGCCCCAGCATTTT
TRBV29-1,few,TRBJ1-2,TRBD1,15,CSVERDRQGASGYTF,TGCAGCGTTGAGAGGGACCGACAGGGGGCGAGTGGCTACACCTTC
TRBV3-1/TRBV3-2,few,TRBJ2-7,TRBD2,14,CASSLASGSYEQYF,TGTGCCAGCAGTCTCGCTAGCGGGAGCTACGAGCAGTACTTC
TRBV9,.,TRBJ1-1,.,14,CASSVAPANTEAFF,TGTGCCAGCAGCGTAGCCCCGGCTAACACTGAAGCTTTCTTT
TRBV28,.,TRBJ2-7,.,14,CASTRGGTSYEQYF,TGTGCCAGCACCCGTGGGGGCACGTCCTACGAGCAGTACTTC
TRBV5-5,.,TRBJ2-3,TRBD2,15,CASRLLAGGTDTQYF,TGTGCCAGCAGGCTTCTCGCGGGGGGCACAGATACGCAGTATTTT
TRBV27,.,TRBJ1-1,TRBD1,12,CASFTGGTEAFF,TGTGCCTCCTTCACAGGGGGAACTGAAGCTTTCTTT
TRBV11-3,.,TRBJ2-2,TRBD2,14,CASSWGLNTGELFF,TGTGCCAGCAGCTGGGGACTAAACACCGGGGAGCTGTTTTTT
TRBV21-1,.,TRBJ2-7,.,15,CASSIYTGPPYEQYF,TGTGCCAGCAGCATCTATACGGGACCACCCTACGAGCAGTACTTC